This T cell receptor (beta chain) was recovered during a study of T cell changes during pregnancy in multiple sclerosis. The data were produced by immunoSEQ multiplex PCR, yet TCRdb's version contains in-frame clones alone and is incomplete. The profile shows approximately 37,000 clones, roughly 90% of them singletons. V gave up 5 bases and J gave up 8 bases; unmatched junction bases: 10. The CDR3 is 15 residues long. Germline loops: CDR1 MNHNS, CDR2 SASEGT. The sequences come from CD8+ T cells from peripheral blood mononuclear cells, collected in the first trimester of pregnancy. This sequence was found in a female donor with multiple sclerosis, enrolled in a pregnancy study. This sequence joins TRBV6-1 and TRBJ2-1; 9 bases agree with TRBD2. The CDR3 sequence is CASSRTRLAADEQFF. In DNA form, the CDR3 reads TGTGCCAGCAGTCGAACACGACTAGCGGCCGATGAGCAGTTCTTC.